This T cell receptor beta chain was retrieved from a study of cytomegalovirus exposure and HLA in healthy donors. Study details: Falling in the Caucasian-associated ancestry cluster were roughly 86% of approximately 400 genotyped donors.

Notes on the study in general: Cytomegalovirus association was listed for about 180 TCR beta chains. Per published accounts, TCR beta sequences correctly predicted the HLA-A and HLA-B alleles of most subjects. The sole available immune exposure information was CMV serostatus.

In the PCR, 60 Vbeta and 13 Jbeta primers were used. Data came from immunoSEQ multiplex PCR; TCRdb stores just in-frame clones and leaves some out. This sample has roughly 130,000 clones, with 75% to 85% found just once. In the case of this clone: Its antigen is undetermined. This sample includes further DNA sequences coding for the same CDR3.

Sample: PBMCs. The receptor comes from a man aged 35 to 55 in good health and CMV-seronegative.

CDR3 in amino acids: CASSETNSNQPQHF. The DNA of the CDR3 is TGTGCCAGCAGTGAGACAAATAGCAATCAGCCCCAGCATTTT. The gene calls are TRBV2 and TRBJ1-5; no clear D. V gave up 3 bases and J gave up 0 bases, with 6 bases separating them. The CDR3 runs to 14 residues. Germline CDR1 SNHLY, CDR2 FYNNEI.